The source of this T cell receptor (beta chain) is a study of T cell repertoires in cytomegalovirus infection. General observations from the study: HLA-C-restricted CMV clonotypes gave the most frequent clonotype in two of eight donors. Using cumulative public TCR beta family frequency, the authors identified those who carried CMV together with the relevant HLA.

This CDR3 region has 15 residues. The junction had 8 bases not matched to a gene; V was cut back by 5 bases and J by 5 bases. The germline CDR1 and CDR2 sequences are SGHTA and FQGNSA. TCRdb redid the calling of the reads with MiXCR, one entry per CDR3 protein. Of about 160,000 distinct CDR3 sequences listed, roughly a sixth are singletons. Concerning this clonotype itself: No antigen is known for it.

This chain joins TRBV7-2 and TRBJ1-4, with TRBD1 matching 7 bases. This sequence was found in a human donor in good health (CMV status not recorded). Some clones in this sample may be carry-over from other donors' samples. The sequenced sample consisted of CD8+ T cells from PBMCs. In nucleotides, the CDR3 is TGTGCCAGCAGCCCCACCGACAGGGCAAATGAAAAACTGTTTTTT. Its translation is CASSPTDRANEKLFF.